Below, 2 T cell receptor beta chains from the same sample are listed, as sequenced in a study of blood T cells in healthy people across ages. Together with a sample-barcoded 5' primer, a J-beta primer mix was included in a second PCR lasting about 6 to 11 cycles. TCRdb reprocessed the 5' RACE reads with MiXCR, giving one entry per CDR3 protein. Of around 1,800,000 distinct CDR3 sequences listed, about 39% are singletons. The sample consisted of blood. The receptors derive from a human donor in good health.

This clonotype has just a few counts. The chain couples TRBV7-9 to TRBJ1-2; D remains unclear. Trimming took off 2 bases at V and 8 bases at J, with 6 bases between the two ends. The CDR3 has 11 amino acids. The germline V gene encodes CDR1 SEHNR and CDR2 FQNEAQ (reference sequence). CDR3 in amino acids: CASSLLEGYTF. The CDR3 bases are TGTGCCAGCAGCTTACTCGAGGGCTACACCTTC.

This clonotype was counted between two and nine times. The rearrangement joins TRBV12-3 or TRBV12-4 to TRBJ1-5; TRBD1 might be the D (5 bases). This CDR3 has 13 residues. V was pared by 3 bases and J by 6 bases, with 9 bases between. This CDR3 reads CASSLGESQPQHF. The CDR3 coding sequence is TGTGCCAGCAGTTTGGGGGAAAGTCAGCCCCAGCATTTT.